One sample yielded the 13 T cell receptor beta chains listed below, sequenced in a study of T cell responses to AZD1222 COVID-19 vaccine. Sequenced by immunoSEQ multiplex PCR; TCRdb stores in-frame clones only, minus some. The sample shows roughly 160,000 clones, roughly 86% of them seen only once. The sequenced sample was peripheral blood, obtained on day 0 of AZD1222 vaccination. The receptors were sampled from an adult in good health.

The rearrangement joins TRBV7-3 to TRBJ2-3, with D perhaps matching TRBD1 or TRBD2 (5 bases each). The germline V gene has CDR1 SGHTA and CDR2 FQGTGA. V was pared by 4 bases and J by 3 bases, with 14 bases between. The CDR3 is made up of 15 amino acids. The CDR3 coding sequence is TGTGCCAGCAGCTACCGGGACGAGGGTACAGATACGCAGTATTTT. Its translation: CASSYRDEGTDTQYF. Based on the CDR3 plus reference TRBV7-3 and TRBJ2-3, the full variable domain is GAGVSQTPSNKVTEKGKYVELRCDPISGHTALYWYRQSLGQGPEFLIYFQGTGAADDSGLPNDRFFAVRPEGSVSTLKIQRTERGDSAVYLCASSYRDEGTDTQYFGPGTRLTVL.

V and J are TRBV19 and TRBJ1-4; 8 bases fit TRBD1. Germline V gives CDR1 LNHDA, CDR2 SQIVND (reference sequence). The CDR3 contains 16 residues. Germline trimming cut 1 base from V and 5 bases from J; bases unmatched to any gene: 6. In DNA, the CDR3 is TGTGCCAGTAGTATAGGCCCGACAGGGGCAAATGAAAAACTGTTTTTT. This codes for CASSIGPTGANEKLFF.

This chain links TRBV27 with TRBJ1-3, with TRBD1 matching over 8 bases. This CDR3 comprises 16 residues. After removal of 0 bases from V and 4 bases from J, the junction contained 5 bases not matched to a gene. Germline CDR1 MNHEY, CDR2 SMNVEV (reference sequence). CDR3 nucleotides: TGTGCCAGCAGTTTATCCGCTTGGGACAGGGGAAACACCATATATTTT. It specifies CASSLSAWDRGNTIYF.

Only a few counts were recorded for this clone. The rearrangement joins TRBV20-1 to TRBJ1-1; no definite D call. The CDR3 is 12 residues long. V was clipped by 3 bases and J by 1 base, with 6 bases between them. The germline gives CDR1 DFQATT, CDR2 SNEGSKA (reference sequence). The CDR3 region is CSASQGNTEAFF. CDR3 bases: TGCAGTGCTAGTCAAGGGAACACTGAAGCTTTCTTT.

The CDR3 sequence is CASSKARALEDASGSGNTIYF. CDR3 in DNA: TGTGCCAGCAGCAAAGCGCGAGCTTTAGAGGACGCCTCAGGCTCTGGAAACACCATATATTTT. This chain links TRBV21-1 with TRBJ1-3. TRBV21-1 is described as a pseudogene. The CDR3 contains 21 residues.

The chain combines TRBV7-9 with TRBJ2-3; no reliable D call. The CDR3 covers 14 residues. The ends were cut back, 2 bases at V and 0 bases at J, with 6 bases in the middle. Germline V CDR1 and CDR2: SEHNR, FQNEAQ (reference sequence). CDR3: CASSLIGSTDTQYF. Written as DNA, the CDR3 is TGTGCCAGCAGCTTAATTGGTAGCACAGATACGCAGTATTTT.

The chain links TRBV28 to TRBJ1-2; the D is unclear. The CDR3 covers 14 residues. Germline CDR1 and CDR2: MDHEN and SYDVKM. The germline V and J ends were trimmed by 4 bases and 5 bases, with 14 bases remaining between them. CDR3 sequence: CASSSSGLGYGYTF. The CDR3 DNA sequence: TGTGCCAGCAGTTCATCAGGACTTGGTTATGGCTACACCTTC.

This sequence joins TRBV27 and TRBJ1-4; D gene uncertain. Germline V gives CDR1 MNHEY, CDR2 SMNVEV (reference sequence). Trimming pared 6 bases from V and 8 bases from J, leaving 16 bases between. This CDR3 has 14 residues. In DNA, the CDR3 is TGTGCCAGCAGGCCCGGTTGGGGATGGGAAAAACTGTTTTTT. Amino acid sequence: CASRPGWGWEKLFF.

This sequence joins TRBV6-5 and TRBJ1-1, with a tentative D call TRBD1 (5 bases). V was shortened by 3 bases and J by 3 bases, with 8 bases between the two germline ends. Per germline, CDR1 MNHEY and CDR2 SVGAGI. The CDR3 covers 13 residues. CDR3 region: CASSYDRHTEAFF. CDR3 bases: TGTGCCAGCAGTTATGACAGACACACTGAAGCTTTCTTT.

The CDR3 coding sequence is TGCAGCGTTGGGGTGCTTTCGGGGAACTATGGCTACACCTTC. It yields the protein CSVGVLSGNYGYTF. The rearrangement links TRBV29-1 to TRBJ1-2; D remains unclear. Trimming took 4 bases from V and 2 from J, leaving 14 bases between them. This CDR3 is built from 14 residues. Germline V lookup: CDR1 SQVTM, CDR2 ANQGSEA.

The chain couples TRBV11-1 to TRBJ2-7, with 9 bases lining up with TRBD1. This CDR3 is built from 14 residues. Germline CDR1 SGHAT, CDR2 FQDESV (reference sequence). The V gene end was trimmed by 5 bases and the J gene end by 3 bases; junction bases not matched to a gene: 5. As DNA, the CDR3 is TGTGCCAGCAGCCGTACGGGACAGGGCTACGAGCAGTACTTC. Protein product: CASSRTGQGYEQYF.

The chain has TRBV19 and TRBJ1-1; D gene ambiguous. V lost 0 bases, J lost 2 bases, and 16 bases lay in between. The germline gives CDR1 LNHDA, CDR2 SQIVND (reference sequence). CDR3 length equals 17 residues. This chain's CDR3 is CASSIDLSGSHNTEAFF. The CDR3 DNA sequence: TGTGCCAGTAGTATAGATCTATCAGGCAGCCATAACACTGAAGCTTTCTTT.

The J gene is TRBJ2-3, the V gene TRBV29-1; TRBD1 matches at 7 bases. CDR1 and CDR2 from the germline V gene are SQVTM and ANQGSEA. This CDR3 region has 12 residues. The ends lost 4 bases at V and 4 bases at J; junction bases unmatched: 2. The CDR3 bases are TGCAGCGTTGTGACAGGGCCAGATACGCAGTATTTT. This codes for CSVVTGPDTQYF.